This T cell receptor (beta chain) was recovered during a study of cytomegalovirus exposure and HLA in healthy donors. 13 Jbeta primers and 60 Vbeta primers were used for the PCR. The table came from immunoSEQ multiplex PCR; TCRdb's copy has only in-frame clones and leaves some out. Of about 130,000 clones listed, over 75% were seen once; the top ten hold roughly 1.2%. Per germline, CDR1 MNHNS and CDR2 SASEGT. V lost 2 bases and J 3 bases, leaving 9 bases between the germline ends. CDR3 length: 14 residues. The sequenced sample was PBMCs. This rearrangement joins TRBV6-1 to TRBJ2-3; D perhaps matches TRBD1 (5 bases). This clonotype originated in a man aged 45-65 years in good health and CMV-seronegative. CDR3: CASSEQGSTDTQYF. The CDR3 DNA is TGTGCCAGCAGTGAACAGGGCTCTACAGATACGCAGTATTTT.